Listed below are T cell receptor beta chains from one sample, sequenced in a study of T-cell memory formation after mild COVID-19. TCRdb re-called the 5' RACE reads through MiXCR, storing one row per CDR3 protein. This sample has about 440,000 distinct CDR3 sequences, with 20% found just once. Sequenced material: PBMCs or a T cell subset sorted from them (not recorded which). These receptors all stem from an adult woman who had mild COVID-19 (a few samples of this study predate the infection). Cell type and time point are not known. The CDR3 runs from the conserved cysteine through the conserved F or W. Each record gives: V gene, J gene, clone size, D gene, CDR3 DNA, CDR3 protein. A D gene is named only where the DNA matches it firmly. Clone size, where shown, is once, few, many, or a class for clones that have expanded.

TRBV12-3/TRBV12-4,TRBJ2-3,few,-,TGTGCCAGCAGCCTACCCCCCCTAGCGCCAAGCACAGATACGCAGTATTTT,CASSLPPLAPSTDTQYF
TRBV7-2,TRBJ1-6,few,-,TGTGCCAGCAGCCGGGGGGTTTCACCCCTCCACTTT,CASSRGVSPLHF
TRBV24-1,TRBJ1-1,-,-,TGTGCCACCAGTGATCCGGGACGGGGGAACACTGAAGCTTTCTTT,CATSDPGRGNTEAFF
TRBV5-1,TRBJ1-1,once,-,TGCGCCAGCAGGCAGGGCTGGGAGTGGAACACTGAAGCTTTCTTT,CASRQGWEWNTEAFF
TRBV6-6,TRBJ1-6,-,TRBD1,TGTGCCAGCAGTCACAACACAGGGGAGGGAGGAGATTCACCCCTCCACTTT,CASSHNTGEGGDSPLHF
TRBV9,TRBJ1-1,-,-,TGTGCCAGCAGCGTAGTGGACAACACTGAAGCTTTCTTT,CASSVVDNTEAFF
TRBV7-2,TRBJ1-5,-,TRBD1,TGTGCCAGCAGCTTACGCAGGGGGCGCCCCCAGCCCCAGCATTTT,CASSLRRGRPQPQHF
TRBV4-1,TRBJ2-3,few,-,TGCGCCAGCAGCCCCCGGGCGCCGGTGACAGGAGACGCGGGTTTCCCCGGAGATACGCAGTATTTT,CASSPRAPVTGDAGFPGDTQYF
TRBV29-1,TRBJ1-5,few,TRBD1,TGCAGCGTGGTCGGACAGGGCAGCAATCAGCCCCAGCATTTT,CSVVGQGSNQPQHF
TRBV6-5,TRBJ2-1,-,TRBD1,TGTGCCAGCAGTCGCCGGGACAGGGGGTACAATGAGCAGTTCTTC,CASSRRDRGYNEQFF
TRBV6-5,TRBJ2-5,-,-,TGTGCCAGCAGTTTCAAGGATGGGAGATCCCAGTACTTC,CASSFKDGRSQYF
TRBV12-3/TRBV12-4,TRBJ2-5,many,-,TGTGCCAGCAGTTTTGCTCAAGAGACCCAGTACTTC,CASSFAQETQYF
TRBV24-1,TRBJ1-5,few,-,TGTGCCACCAGTGATTCCTGGAGATCCAATCAGCCCCAGCATTTT,CATSDSWRSNQPQHF
TRBV5-1,TRBJ2-5,few,-,TGCGCCACCGGACTGGACGGTTCTTACCAAGAGACCCAGTACTTC,CATGLDGSYQETQYF
TRBV5-4,TRBJ2-1,few,-,TGTGCCAGCAGCCCCCGGCGGACGGACCCCAATGAGCAGTTCTTC,CASSPRRTDPNEQFF
TRBV7-2,TRBJ2-7,many,-,TGTGCCAGCAGCCCCGGGACTTTAATCTACGAGCAGTACTTC,CASSPGTLIYEQYF
TRBV3-1,TRBJ2-5,-,TRBD2,TGTGCCAGCAGCCAAGCTCCCTCTGCCGGGAGGGGGGAGACCCAGTACTTC,CASSQAPSAGRGETQYF
TRBV3-1,TRBJ2-5,few,-,TGTGCCAGCAGCCAAGGTTTCGAGACCCAGTACTTC,CASSQGFETQYF
TRBV6-1,TRBJ1-1,-,TRBD1,TGTGCCAGCAGTGAGTGGACAGGGGACAGTGAAGCTTTCTTT,CASSEWTGDSEAFF
TRBV7-2,TRBJ2-1,many,TRBD1,TGTGCCAGCAGCTTAGTACAGGGGCCCTTCAGTGAGCAGTTCTTC,CASSLVQGPFSEQFF
TRBV29-1,TRBJ2-1,-,TRBD2,TGCAGCCTGCGCAGTGCTAGCGGGGTGAGCTCCTACAATGAGCAGTTCTTC,CSLRSASGVSSYNEQFF
TRBV5-1,TRBJ2-7,-,TRBD1,TGCGCCAGCAGCGATAATCCGGGACAGGGATTCTACGAGCAGTACTTC,CASSDNPGQGFYEQYF
TRBV19,TRBJ2-7,-,-,TGTGCCAGTAGTCACAGGGCGGACGAGCAGTACTTC,CASSHRADEQYF
TRBV6-1,TRBJ1-1,few,-,TGTGCCAGCAGAATGACAGGAAGTAACACTGAAGCTTTCTTT,CASRMTGSNTEAFF
TRBV20-1,TRBJ1-1,-,TRBD1,TGCAGTGCACCGATATATGGACAGGGTAGAGATACTGAAGCTTTCTTT,CSAPIYGQGRDTEAFF
TRBV15,TRBJ1-5,-,-,TGTGCCACCAGCAGAGATACTATTAACAATCAGCCCCAGCATTTT,CATSRDTINNQPQHF
TRBV29-1,TRBJ1-1,-,TRBD1,TGCAGCGTTGAAAACAGGGGTGCCACTGAAGCTTTCTTT,CSVENRGATEAFF
TRBV11-3,TRBJ1-1,-,-,TGTGCCAGCAGCTTAGGGGCCTTTAATGAAGCTTTCTTT,CASSLGAFNEAFF
TRBV25-1,TRBJ2-2,-,TRBD1,TGTGCCAGCAAGGGGGCGCAGAACACCGGGGAGCTGTTTTTT,CASKGAQNTGELFF
TRBV18,TRBJ1-1,-,-,TGTGCCAGCTCACCACCGCGGGCTCCGAACACTGAAGCTTTCTTT,CASSPPRAPNTEAFF
TRBV5-1,TRBJ2-3,many,-,TGCGCCAGCAGCGCAGTCCACGTGGGGGGTGATACGCAGTATTTT,CASSAVHVGGDTQYF
TRBV29-1,TRBJ1-2,-,TRBD1,TGCAGCGTTGAAGGGGGTTCCGGGACAGAGCGTGGCTACACCTTC,CSVEGGSGTERGYTF
TRBV7-2,TRBJ2-7,-,TRBD2,TGTGCCATGGGTCGGGGGGCCTACGAGCAGTACTTC,CAMGRGAYEQYF
TRBV7-2,TRBJ2-3,-,-,TGTGCCAGCAGCAAACTAGATACGCAGTATTTT,CASSKLDTQYF
TRBV2,TRBJ1-2,-,TRBD1,TGTGCCAGCATTAAGACAGGGAAGGATGGCTACACCTTC,CASIKTGKDGYTF
TRBV4-1,TRBJ1-2,few,-,TGCGCCAGCAGCCAAGATCGCAGGGCGGCGGTCGGTGACTATGGCTACACCTTC,CASSQDRRAAVGDYGYTF
TRBV4-1,TRBJ1-1,-,-,TGCGCCAGCAGCTCAGATATGGACAGCCAGTTTTTCGTTTTCTTT,CASSSDMDSQFFVFF
TRBV29-1,TRBJ2-5,-,-,TGCAGCGTTGAAGGGGCAGGGAACCAAGAGACCCAGTACTTC,CSVEGAGNQETQYF
TRBV3-1,TRBJ1-5,few,TRBD1,TGTGCCAGCAGCCCCGGGACAGGCAACAATCAGCCCCAGCATTTT,CASSPGTGNNQPQHF
TRBV7-3,TRBJ2-3,once,TRBD2,TGTGCCAGCAGCCCTAGGGGACTAGCGGGGGGGATAAGCACAGATACGCAGTATTTT,CASSPRGLAGGISTDTQYF
TRBV6-1,TRBJ2-7,few,-,TGTGCCAGCAGTGAAGGAAACAGGGATTACGAGCAGTACTTC,CASSEGNRDYEQYF
TRBV7-9,TRBJ1-2,few,-,TGTGCCAGCAGCTTAGCCCTAGGACAGAGTGGTGTCAATGGCTACACCTTC,CASSLALGQSGVNGYTF
TRBV7-2,TRBJ2-1,few,TRBD2,TGTGCCAGCAGCTTTCTTACTAGCGGGAGCCGCGAGCAGTTCTTC,CASSFLTSGSREQFF
TRBV4-3,TRBJ2-1,-,TRBD2,TGCGCCAGCAGTCCAACGGTCGGGAGGAATTACAATGAGCAGTTCTTC,CASSPTVGRNYNEQFF
TRBV5-6,TRBJ2-7,many,-,TGTGCCAGCAGCTTGGGGGGCACCCTGACCTACGAGCAGTACTTC,CASSLGGTLTYEQYF
TRBV19,TRBJ2-1,few,TRBD2,TGTGCCAGTAGTTCCGAGGGACTAGCGGTCAATGAGCAGTTCTTC,CASSSEGLAVNEQFF
TRBV4-1,TRBJ2-5,many,-,TGCGCCAGCAGCCAAGAGCGACAAGAGACCCAGTACTTC,CASSQERQETQYF
TRBV4-3,TRBJ2-1,-,-,TGCGCCAGCAGCCAAGAATTGACGAATGAGCAGTTCTTC,CASSQELTNEQFF
TRBV20-1,TRBJ1-1,-,-,TGCAGTGCTGAACCACGGGACATCGACACTGAAGCTTTCTTT,CSAEPRDIDTEAFF
TRBV6-6,TRBJ2-7,-,TRBD1,TGTGCCAGCAGTTACCAGGGCGCAGGGGGCTCGTTCGAGCAGTACTTC,CASSYQGAGGSFEQYF
TRBV5-1,TRBJ2-1,-,TRBD2,TGCGCCAGCAGCCAAATAGCGGGGGCCTACAATGAGCAGTTCTTC,CASSQIAGAYNEQFF